This T cell receptor (beta chain) is drawn from a study of CD8 T cells in Susac syndrome. CDR3 size: 16 residues. The germline gives CDR1 MGHRA, CDR2 YSYEKL. Trimming took off 1 base at V and 0 bases at J, with 12 bases between the two ends. With random hexamers, reverse transcription was performed on about 0.5 to 1 ug of RNA. Via MiXCR, TCRdb re-called the immunoSEQ multiplex PCR reads, giving one row per CDR3 protein. The data contain just under 95,000 distinct CDR3 sequences, just under 95% of them seen just once; the ten biggest clones take up about 0.3%. Material: CD4+ T cells from PBMCs. The sequence derives from a human donor with Susac syndrome. The chain uses TRBV4-1 and TRBJ1-1, with unresolved D. In nucleotides, the CDR3 is TGCGCCAGCAGCCAAGTATTGGCACAGCTGAACACTGAAGCTTTCTTT. Translation gives CASSQVLAQLNTEAFF.